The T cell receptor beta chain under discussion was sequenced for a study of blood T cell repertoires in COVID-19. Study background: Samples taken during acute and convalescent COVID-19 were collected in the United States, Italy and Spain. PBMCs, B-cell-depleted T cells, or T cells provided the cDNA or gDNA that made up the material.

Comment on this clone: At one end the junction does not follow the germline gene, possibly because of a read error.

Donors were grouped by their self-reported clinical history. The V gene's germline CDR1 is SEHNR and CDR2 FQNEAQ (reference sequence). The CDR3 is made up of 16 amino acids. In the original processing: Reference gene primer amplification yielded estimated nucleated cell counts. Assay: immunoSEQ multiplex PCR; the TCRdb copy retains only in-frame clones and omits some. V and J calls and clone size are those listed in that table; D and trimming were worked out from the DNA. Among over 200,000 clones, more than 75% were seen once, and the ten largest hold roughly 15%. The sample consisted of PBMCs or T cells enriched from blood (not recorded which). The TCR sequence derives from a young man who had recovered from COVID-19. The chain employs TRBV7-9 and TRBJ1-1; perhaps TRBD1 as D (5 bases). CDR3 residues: CASTLRQTEMNTEAFF. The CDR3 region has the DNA TGTGCCAGCACCTTAAGGCAGACAGAGATGAACACTGAAGCTTTCTTT.